The 32 T cell receptor beta chains below all came from one sample that was sequenced in a study of T cell repertoires in cytomegalovirus infection. TCRdb analysed the reads with MiXCR anew, one entry per CDR3 protein. The repertoire holds some 240,000 distinct CDR3 sequences, with approximately 17% as singletons. Input material: CD8+ T cells from PBMCs. The receptors were gathered from a human donor in good health (CMV status not recorded). Some clones in this sample may be carry-over from other donors' samples.

The V gene is TRBV2, the J gene TRBJ2-3; 12 bases agree with TRBD2. CDR3 length: 17 amino acids. CDR1 is SNHLY and CDR2 is FYNNEI in the germline V gene. Trimming took 7 bases from V and 2 from J; bases not matched to a gene: 10. The CDR3 protein is CASIGETSGGYTDTQYF. CDR3 DNA sequence: TGTGCCAGCATTGGGGAGACTAGCGGGGGATACACAGATACGCAGTATTTT.

This clonotype was counted many times. The chain employs TRBV19 and TRBJ1-5; D not certain. Per the germline V gene, CDR1 is LNHDA and CDR2 is SQIVND (reference sequence). Deletions cut 5 bases from V and 8 bases from J, with 13 bases between. The CDR3 runs 13 residues. CDR3 DNA sequence: TGTGCCAGTAGTTTCGGTACTTGGGAGCCCCAGCATTTT. This encodes CASSFGTWEPQHF.

The V gene is TRBV10-2, the J gene TRBJ1-5; D unresolved. This CDR3 has 17 amino acids. The germline CDR1 and CDR2 sequences are WSHSY and SAAADI. The V end lost 0 bases, the J end lost 0 bases, and 12 bases lay between the germline ends. CDR3 region: CASSESGGMDSNQPQHF. CDR3 in DNA: TGCGCCAGCAGTGAGTCCGGAGGAATGGATAGCAATCAGCCCCAGCATTTT.

The sample holds many counts of this clonotype. V usage is TRBV11-2 and J usage is TRBJ2-1; the match to TRBD2 covers 9 bases. CDR1 is SGHAT, CDR2 FQNNGV, per germline. The CDR3 is 17 amino acids. V shed 0 bases, J shed 4 bases, and the junction held 7 bases outside the gene matches. For the CDR3, the DNA is TGTGCCAGCAGCTTAGAAGCGGGGGGTGGCCCTTACAATGAGCAGTTCTTC. This encodes CASSLEAGGGPYNEQFF.

This clonotype occurred many times. The chain couples TRBV5-1 to TRBJ2-7; no clear D gene. Germline CDR1 reads SGHRS; CDR2 reads YFSETQ. V was clipped by 4 bases and J by 3 bases, with 11 bases between them. This CDR3 has 13 amino acids. The CDR3 nucleotides are TGCGCCAGCAGCCCCCTTGGCAGCTACGAGCAGTACTTC. As protein: CASSPLGSYEQYF.

In its sample, this clonotype was seen many times. V gene TRBV12-3 or TRBV12-4 combines with J gene TRBJ2-1; a weak D match, TRBD2 (6 bases). There are 16 residues in the CDR3. The V end was cut by 5 bases, the J end by 4 bases, with 18 bases between. The CDR3 reads CASSDSGGTAYNEQFF. The CDR3 DNA reads as TGTGCCAGCAGTGACAGCGGTGGGACTGCGTACAATGAGCAGTTCTTC.

The chain employs TRBV4-1 and TRBJ1-2, with D maybe TRBD1 (6 bases). This CDR3 spans 14 amino acids. The V gene's germline CDR1 is MGHRA and CDR2 YSYEKL. With 4 bases removed from V and 0 bases from J, the gap between germline ends came to 9 bases. CDR3 sequence: CASSLGTPNYGYTF. The CDR3 DNA reads as TGCGCCAGCAGCCTCGGGACACCTAACTATGGCTACACCTTC.

The chain carries TRBV12-3 or TRBV12-4 and TRBJ1-4; possible D gene TRBD1, 5 bases. Trimming cost V 7 bases and J 0 bases, with 15 bases left between them. The CDR3 extends over 16 amino acids. CDR3 amino acids: CASKVRGSATNEKLFF. The CDR3 DNA reads TGTGCCAGCAAGGTTAGGGGATCTGCAACTAATGAAAAACTGTTTTTT.

The chain is built from TRBV5-1 and TRBJ2-2; D might be TRBD2 (5 bases). CDR1 SGHRS and CDR2 YFSETQ come from the germline V gene. V was shortened by 0 bases and J by 3 bases, with 18 bases between the two germline ends. The CDR3 covers 18 residues. Here the CDR3 DNA reads TGCGCCAGCAGCTTGGATCCTTCTTCTAGCCGGGACACCGGGGAGCTGTTTTTT. Residues: CASSLDPSSSRDTGELFF.

This clonotype was detected ten times or more. The chain joins TRBV28 to TRBJ1-5; 10 nucleotides match TRBD1. CDR1 is MDHEN, CDR2 SYDVKM, per germline. V dropped 2 bases and J dropped 4; count of bases not matched to a gene: 5. The CDR3 is 16 amino acids. CDR3 sequence reads: CASSLKGQGPNQPQHF. CDR3 nucleotides: TGTGCCAGCAGTTTAAAGGGACAGGGGCCAAATCAGCCCCAGCATTTT.

This clonotype came up once. Given a much more abundant clone one base away, this may be a read error. This chain connects TRBV7-8 to TRBJ2-2; D gene ambiguous. Germline V gene sequence: CDR1 SGHVS, CDR2 FQNEAQ. CDR3 length: 12 residues. V lost 8 bases and J 7 bases, leaving 11 bases between the germline ends. Written as DNA, the CDR3 is TGTGCCAGCGCAAGGGCAAACGGGGAGCTGTTTTTT. The encoded protein is CASARANGELFF.

This clonotype was found many times. The chain joins TRBV7-8 to TRBJ2-3, with D hard to call. The CDR3 length is 14 residues. V lost 7 bases, J lost 2 bases, and 13 bases lay in between. In germline, CDR1 is SGHVS, CDR2 FQNEAQ. For the CDR3, the DNA is TGTGCCAGCACCCCACTTTACACCACAGATACGCAGTATTTT. Encoded protein: CASTPLYTTDTQYF.

This clonotype was observed a handful of times. The chain couples TRBV12-5 to TRBJ2-5, with a tentative D call TRBD2 (6 bases). V was cut by 1 base and J by 2 bases, with 20 bases left in between. CDR1 and CDR2 (germline): LGHNT, FRNRAP. CDR3 length: 18 residues. CDR3 nucleotide sequence: TGTGCTAGTGGTTTGGCCCGGGCAGGGTGGGGGGTTCAAGAGACCCAGTACTTC. Encoded protein: CASGLARAGWGVQETQYF.

The CDR3 DNA follows: TGTGCCAGCAGTCCCCCGGGGGGGAACTATGGCTACACCTTC. Translation gives CASSPPGGNYGYTF. This chain joins TRBV27 and TRBJ1-2, with D perhaps matching TRBD1 (5 bases). The germline V gene has CDR1 MNHEY and CDR2 SMNVEV (reference sequence). V was trimmed by 5 bases and J by 2 bases, leaving 12 bases between them. This CDR3 has 14 amino acids.

The sample holds a few counts of this clonotype. This chain joins TRBV29-1 and TRBJ2-7; D is ambiguous. The V end lost 7 bases, the J end lost 4 bases, and 11 bases lay between the germline ends. CDR3 length: 11 residues. The germline V gene encodes CDR1 SQVTM and CDR2 ANQGSEA. CDR3 amino acids: CSAGGEYEQYF. The CDR3 coding sequence is TGCAGCGCGGGTGGGGAATACGAGCAGTACTTC.

This clonotype was counted at least ten times. V is TRBV7-9 and J is TRBJ2-7, with 8 positions matching TRBD1. CDR3 length: 14 amino acids. V gave up 6 bases and J gave up 3 bases; unmatched junction bases: 7. The germline V gene encodes CDR1 SEHNR and CDR2 FQNEAQ (reference sequence). CDR3: CASSVGTGSYEQYF. The DNA of the CDR3 is TGTGCCAGCAGTGTCGGGACAGGCAGCTACGAGCAGTACTTC.

To note about this clonotype: Since a much larger clone is just one base distant, this may be a read error. This sequence joins TRBV7-2 and TRBJ2-5; D unclear. Deletions cut 5 bases from V and 13 bases from J, with 8 bases between. Per germline, CDR1 SGHTA and CDR2 FQGNSA. The CDR3 covers 9 residues. CDR3: CASSRLVYF. CDR3 in DNA: TGTGCCAGCAGCCGCCTGGTGTACTTC.

This clonotype was recorded a few times. The genes are TRBV7-9 and TRBJ1-2, with D perhaps matching TRBD1 (5 bases). V was shortened by 1 base and J by 6 bases, with 12 bases between the two germline ends. CDR3 size: 14 residues. In germline, CDR1 is SEHNR, CDR2 FQNEAQ (reference sequence). Here the CDR3 DNA reads TGTGCCAGCAGCTTAGGCTCCTTGGGGCATGGCTACACCTTC. It is translated as CASSLGSLGHGYTF.

This clonotype was seen many times. V usage is TRBV7-6 and J usage is TRBJ1-2, with 9 bases lining up with TRBD1. Germline V gene lookup returns CDR1 SGHVS and CDR2 FNYEAQ. This CDR3 is 14 amino acids long. V lost 6 bases to trimming and J lost 4 bases; unmatched junction nucleotides: 6. CDR3 amino acids: CASSPTGGSYGYTF. In DNA form, the CDR3 reads TGTGCCAGCAGTCCGACAGGGGGTAGCTATGGCTACACCTTC.

V is TRBV11-2 and J is TRBJ1-5, with 9 bases fitting TRBD1. Trimming took 5 bases from V and 6 from J; bases not matched to a gene: 8. Germline V gives CDR1 SGHAT, CDR2 FQNNGV. The length of the CDR3 is 15 residues. The CDR3 DNA is TGTGCCAGCAGCCCCCCGGGACAGGGAGGTCAGCCCCAGCATTTT. Protein product: CASSPPGQGGQPQHF.

At least ten counts were recorded for this clonotype. The genes are TRBV7-2 and TRBJ2-3; D might be TRBD1 or TRBD2, each matching 6 bases. This CDR3 contains 18 residues. Germline V gives CDR1 SGHTA, CDR2 FQGNSA. The V gene lost 1 base and the J gene lost 1 base, with 18 bases spanning the gap. The CDR3 protein is CASSLDLWGATGTDTQYF. The CDR3 region has the DNA TGTGCCAGCAGCTTAGACCTCTGGGGGGCAACGGGCACAGATACGCAGTATTTT.

This clonotype was found a few times. The DNA of the CDR3 is TGTGCCAGCAGTTTATCCGTCGGCAACCTCGCTTTCTTT. This translates into CASSLSVGNLAFF. The genes are TRBV27 and TRBJ1-1; no firm D call. Trimming took 0 bases from V and 11 from J, leaving 13 bases between them. The CDR3 runs to 13 residues. Germline CDR1 reads MNHEY; CDR2 reads SMNVEV (reference sequence).

The rearrangement joins TRBV6-1 to TRBJ2-1, with 7 bases lining up with TRBD1. V dropped 3 bases and J dropped 2; count of bases not matched to a gene: 4. The CDR3 runs 15 residues. CDR1 and CDR2 (germline): MNHNS, SASEGT. The CDR3 bases are TGTGCCAGCAGTGATGGGACAGAAGCCTACAATGAGCAGTTCTTC. Amino acid sequence: CASSDGTEAYNEQFF.

This clonotype was observed many times. This chain links TRBV7-8 with TRBJ2-3; 11 bases match TRBD2. Germline-derived CDR1 and CDR2 are SGHVS and FQNEAQ. The CDR3 is 16 residues long. Trimming took 5 bases from V and 6 from J; bases not matched to a gene: 10. CDR3: CASSNRLAGLTDTQYF. In DNA, the CDR3 is TGTGCCAGCAGCAACCGACTAGCGGGGTTAACGGATACGCAGTATTTT.

This clonotype was counted ten times or more. J is TRBJ2-3 and V is TRBV12-5; unclear D gene. Looked up from germline, CDR1 is LGHNT and CDR2 is FRNRAP. With 7 bases removed from V and 4 bases from J, the gap between germline ends came to 9 bases. The CDR3 contains 12 residues. The CDR3, as DNA: TGTGCTAGTGCCACTATCCCAGATACGCAGTATTTT. Its protein product is CASATIPDTQYF.

This clonotype has a count of ten or more. The rearrangement links TRBV18 to TRBJ2-3; D not certain. Trimming removed 1 base at V and 6 bases at J, with 5 bases between. In germline, CDR1 is KGHSH, CDR2 LQKENI. The CDR3 length is 12 residues. The CDR3 coding sequence is TGTGCCAGCTCACCACTACTCGATACGCAGTATTTT. This codes for CASSPLLDTQYF.

This clonotype was observed a few times. V gene TRBV20-1 combines with J gene TRBJ2-3, with 9 nucleotides matching TRBD1. Germline trimming cut 0 bases from V and 4 bases from J; bases unmatched to any gene: 8. Germline values: CDR1 DFQATT, CDR2 SNEGSKA (reference sequence). This CDR3 region has 16 residues. The CDR3 region has the DNA TGCAGTGCTAGAGATCGGGGACAGGGTGACCCAGATACGCAGTATTTT. Translated: CSARDRGQGDPDTQYF.

This chain connects TRBV19 to TRBJ2-7; D gene unclear. The CDR3 is 15 amino acids. Germline CDR1 is LNHDA and CDR2 is SQIVND (reference sequence). V was cut by 3 bases and J by 0 bases, with 12 bases left in between. The CDR3 DNA reads TGTGCCAGTAGTATCTCGGCAGGCGGCTCCTACGAGCAGTACTTC. Amino acids: CASSISAGGSYEQYF.

This clonotype was seen at least ten times. The J gene is TRBJ2-2, the V gene TRBV7-2; D is uncertain. This CDR3 contains 12 residues. V was trimmed by 3 bases and J by 7 bases, leaving 6 bases between them. The germline gives CDR1 SGHTA, CDR2 FQGNSA. The chain's CDR3 is CASSFWIGELFF. The DNA of the CDR3 is TGTGCCAGCAGCTTTTGGATCGGGGAGCTGTTTTTT.

This clonotype was recorded a few times. The chain recombines TRBV27 with TRBJ2-1; D might be TRBD1 or TRBD2, each matching 6 bases. This CDR3 is built from 13 residues. Trimming removed 10 bases from V and 8 bases from J, with 18 bases in between. Germline V lookup: CDR1 MNHEY, CDR2 SMNVEV (reference sequence). The CDR3 region is CATLRGAGDEQFF. The CDR3 nucleotides read TGTGCCACCTTAAGGGGGGCCGGGGATGAGCAGTTCTTC.

This clonotype was observed a few times. The chain combines TRBV15 with TRBJ2-1, with D unclear. Germline CDR1 reads LNHNV; CDR2 reads YYDKDF (reference sequence). V lost 1 base and J lost 5, with 6 bases in between. This CDR3 is built from 13 residues. The CDR3 loop reads CATSRVSNNEQFF. The CDR3 region has the DNA TGTGCCACCAGCAGAGTGTCCAACAATGAGCAGTTCTTC.

Regarding this clonotype: One base away lies a much larger clone, so this may be a sequencing read error. DNA for the CDR3: TGCAGCGTTGAAGATTATCCCCCAGGGAAGGCGGATAGTGGGGCCAACGTCCCGACTTTC. The encoded protein is CSVEDYPPGKADSGANVPTF. The chain combines TRBV29-1 with TRBJ2-6; maybe TRBD1 (5 bases). This CDR3 comprises 20 residues. CDR1 SQVTM and CDR2 ANQGSEA come from the germline V gene.